This T cell receptor (beta chain) is drawn from a study of graft-versus-host responses after intestinal transplantation. Across the study: Transplant recipients had multivisceral, liver-intestinal, or isolated intestinal grafts. Every recipient had anti-thymocyte globulin induction and about three years of tacrolimus plus steroids.

This table comes from immunoSEQ multiplex PCR, and its TCRdb copy is limited to in-frame clones, with some not included. Here the sample spans 150,000 or so clones, around 90% being singletons. Comments on this clone: The antigen is not known.

Study results and limitations: Recipient marrow contained GvH clones, some of which appeared first in ileum or blood. Allografts from individuals with graft-donor T cell macrochimerism displayed high graft-versus-host to host-versus-graft clonal ratios.

The sample consisted of unstimulated CD4+ T cells sorted from spleen or lymph node cells, taken before intestinal transplant. This clonotype was sampled from a human donor who received an intestinal transplant.

CDR3 residues: CASSPRWGTSADTQYF. CDR3 DNA: TGTGCCAGCAGTCCTAGGTGGGGGACTAGTGCAGATACGCAGTATTTT. J is TRBJ2-3 and V is TRBV28; 8 nucleotides line up with TRBD2. This CDR3 is built from 16 residues. Germline assignment: CDR1 MDHEN and CDR2 SYDVKM. V was pared by 5 bases and J by 4 bases, with 11 bases of the junction left unmatched.